These 7 T cell receptor beta chains came from one sample sequenced in a study of blood T cells in healthy people across ages. It was with a sample-barcoded 5' primer and a J-beta primer mix that a second PCR of roughly 6 to 12 cycles was run. From the 5' RACE reads, TCRdb called clonotypes with MiXCR, one entry per CDR3 protein. The sample contains around 1,500,000 distinct CDR3 sequences, 28% of which appear only once. Material: blood. Source of these receptors: a woman in her twenties or thirties in good health.

This clonotype was found a few times. The J gene is TRBJ2-7, the V gene TRBV3-1; 7 nucleotides match TRBD1. This CDR3 comprises 18 residues. Germline V gene sequence: CDR1 LGHDT, CDR2 YNNKEL (reference sequence). V gave up 1 base and J gave up 1 base; unmatched junction bases: 13. The CDR3 nucleotides are TGTGCCAGCAGCCAAGTAGGGGGCCCAATACTAAATTCCTACGAGCAGTACTTC. This encodes CASSQVGGPILNSYEQYF.

J is TRBJ2-2 and V is TRBV6-1; TRBD1 matches at 9 bases. The CDR3 contains 18 residues. The junction had 16 bases not matched to a gene; V was cut back by 6 bases and J by 5 bases. Germline V gene lookup returns CDR1 MNHNS and CDR2 SASEGT. The CDR3 protein is CASRRGDTGGGRTGELFF. DNA for the CDR3: TGTGCCAGCAGGCGCGGTGACACAGGGGGCGGGAGAACCGGGGAGCTGTTTTTT.

This clonotype has just a few counts. This chain connects TRBV6-1 to TRBJ2-5; D is unclear. The germline gives CDR1 MNHNS, CDR2 SASEGT. The V gene lost 2 bases and the J gene lost 0 bases, with 10 bases spanning the gap. The CDR3 sequence is 15 residues long. The CDR3 spells CASSESLQDQETQYF. The CDR3 bases are TGTGCCAGCAGTGAATCTCTGCAGGACCAAGAGACCCAGTACTTC.

The chain recombines TRBV9 with TRBJ2-1; 8 bases are shared with TRBD2. There are 19 residues in the CDR3. V lost 0 bases, J lost 0 bases, and 11 bases stayed unmatched. Germline CDR1 and CDR2: SGDLS and YYNGEE. CDR3 sequence reads: CASSVGYGGARVSYNEQFF. For the CDR3, the DNA is TGTGCCAGCAGCGTAGGCTACGGGGGGGCAAGGGTCTCCTACAATGAGCAGTTCTTC.

The chain joins TRBV6-5 to TRBJ2-5; D possibly uses TRBD1 or TRBD2 (6 bases each). The germline V and J ends were trimmed by 0 bases and 1 base, with 15 bases remaining between them. CDR1 and CDR2 (germline): MNHEY, SVGAGI. The CDR3 loop spans 17 amino acids. Here the CDR3 reads CASSYSGGDTGQETQYF. DNA of the CDR3: TGTGCCAGCAGTTACTCGGGCGGGGACACGGGCCAAGAGACCCAGTACTTC.

In this sample, this clonotype turned up a few times. The V call is TRBV3-1, the J call TRBJ2-7; D not resolved. The CDR3 is 16 amino acids. Germline V gene sequence: CDR1 LGHDT, CDR2 YNNKEL (reference sequence). V was clipped by 1 base and J by 4 bases, with 17 bases between them. The CDR3 DNA is TGTGCCAGCAGCCAAGGGAACAGAGGAGCAAAATACGAGCAGTACTTC. It specifies CASSQGNRGAKYEQYF.

This clonotype was seen a handful of times. The chain joins TRBV4-2 to TRBJ2-5; 9 bases match TRBD2. The V segment lost 4 bases and the J segment 5 bases; nucleotides outside the gene matches: 11. Germline V gene data show CDR1 as LGHNA and CDR2 as YNFKEQ. This CDR3 region has 16 residues. The CDR3 coding sequence is TGTGCCAGCAGCCCCCTGGGGACTAGCCCTAGTGAGACCCAGTACTTC. Its protein is CASSPLGTSPSETQYF.